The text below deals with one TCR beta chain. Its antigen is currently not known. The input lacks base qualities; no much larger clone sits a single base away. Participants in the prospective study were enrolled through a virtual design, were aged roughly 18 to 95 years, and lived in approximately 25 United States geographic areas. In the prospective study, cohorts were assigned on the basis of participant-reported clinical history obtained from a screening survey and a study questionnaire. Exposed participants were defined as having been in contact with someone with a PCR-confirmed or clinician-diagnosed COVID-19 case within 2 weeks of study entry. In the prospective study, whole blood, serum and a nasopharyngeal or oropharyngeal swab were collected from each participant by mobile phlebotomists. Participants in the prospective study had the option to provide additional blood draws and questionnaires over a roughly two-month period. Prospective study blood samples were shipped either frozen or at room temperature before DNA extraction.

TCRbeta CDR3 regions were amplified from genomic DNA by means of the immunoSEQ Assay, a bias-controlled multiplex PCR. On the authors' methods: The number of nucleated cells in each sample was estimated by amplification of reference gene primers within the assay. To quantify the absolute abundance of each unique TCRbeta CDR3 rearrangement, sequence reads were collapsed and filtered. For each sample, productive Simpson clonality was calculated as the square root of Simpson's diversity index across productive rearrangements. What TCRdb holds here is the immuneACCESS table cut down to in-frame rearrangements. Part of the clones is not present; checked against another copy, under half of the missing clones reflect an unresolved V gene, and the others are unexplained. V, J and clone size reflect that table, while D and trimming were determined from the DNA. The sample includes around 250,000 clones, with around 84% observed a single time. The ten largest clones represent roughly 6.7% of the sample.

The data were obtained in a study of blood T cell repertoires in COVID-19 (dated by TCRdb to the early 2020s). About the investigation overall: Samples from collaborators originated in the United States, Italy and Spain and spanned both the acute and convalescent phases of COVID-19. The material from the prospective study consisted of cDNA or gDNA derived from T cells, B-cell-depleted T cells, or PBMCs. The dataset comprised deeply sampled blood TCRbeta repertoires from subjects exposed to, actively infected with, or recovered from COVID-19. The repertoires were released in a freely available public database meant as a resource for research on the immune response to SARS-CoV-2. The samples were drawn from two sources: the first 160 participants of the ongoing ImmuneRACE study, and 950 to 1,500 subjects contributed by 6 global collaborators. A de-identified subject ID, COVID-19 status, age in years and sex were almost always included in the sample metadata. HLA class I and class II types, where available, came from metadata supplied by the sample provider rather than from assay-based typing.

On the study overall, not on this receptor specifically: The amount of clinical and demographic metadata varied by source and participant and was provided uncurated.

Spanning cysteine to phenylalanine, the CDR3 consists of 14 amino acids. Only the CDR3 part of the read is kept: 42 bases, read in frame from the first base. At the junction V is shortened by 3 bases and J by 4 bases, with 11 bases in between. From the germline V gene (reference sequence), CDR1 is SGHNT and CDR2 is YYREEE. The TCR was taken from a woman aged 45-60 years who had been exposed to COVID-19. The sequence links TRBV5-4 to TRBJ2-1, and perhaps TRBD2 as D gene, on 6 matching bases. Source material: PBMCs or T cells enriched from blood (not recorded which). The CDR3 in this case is CASSSSEAYNEQFF. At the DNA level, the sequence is TGTGCCAGCAGCTCTAGCGAAGCATACAATGAGCAGTTCTTC.